The sequence of this T cell receptor (beta chain) was determined in a study of OX40 agonist ivuxolimab in advanced cancers. Trimming left V 5 bases short and J 7 bases short, with 21 bases between. The CDR3 covers 15 residues. Germline V CDR1 and CDR2: SGHVS, FQNEAQ. The table came from immunoSEQ multiplex PCR; TCRdb's copy has only in-frame clones and leaves some out. The repertoire holds tens of thousands of clones, with approximately 79% as singletons. The gene calls are TRBV7-8 and TRBJ2-7, with a tentative D call TRBD1 (6 bases). The sample was CD4+ or CD8+ T cells sorted from blood, taken in a trial of the OX40 agonist ivuxolimab. This clonotype originated in an adult with an advanced solid tumor such as melanoma, head and neck, liver or kidney cancer. The CDR3 nucleotides read TGTGCCAGCAGCCTCCGGGACACAGCCTCTACAGAGCAGTACTTC. This gives the protein CASSLRDTASTEQYF. Drawing the rest from reference TRBV7-8 and TRBJ2-7, the complete variable domain is GAGVSQSPRYKVAKRGQDVALRCDPISGHVSLFWYQQALGQGPEFLTYFQNEAQLDKSGLPSDRFFAERPEGSVSTLKIQRTQQEDSAVYLCASSLRDTASTEQYFGPGTRLTVT.